Ten or more counts support the clone carrying this T cell receptor (beta chain). The antigen remains unidentified. V trimming: 5 bases; J trimming: 4 bases; junction bases outside the gene matches: 7. The CDR3 is 14 amino acids. In germline, CDR1 is DFQATT, CDR2 SNEGSKA (reference sequence). This sample was included in a study of neurological immune-mediated disorders. Study-wide results and caveats: In HTLV-1-associated myelopathy, TCR clonal expansion was greatest, and in multiple sclerosis it was least, below healthy controls.

As for time point: longitudinal time-point 1 (baseline). TCRdb processed the 5' RACE reads anew with MiXCR; each CDR3 protein has one entry. The repertoire consists of roughly 75,000 distinct CDR3 sequences, with roughly an eighth occurring once and the leading ten covering around 4.3%. This TCR came from a female donor with HTLV-1-associated myelopathy (HAM/TSP). This rearrangement joins TRBV20-1 to TRBJ2-1, with 8 positions matching TRBD1. Sequencing was done on a sample of PBMCs. The CDR3 here is CSAPPGQEYNEQFF. CDR3 in DNA: TGCAGTGCTCCACCGGGACAGGAATACAATGAGCAGTTCTTC.